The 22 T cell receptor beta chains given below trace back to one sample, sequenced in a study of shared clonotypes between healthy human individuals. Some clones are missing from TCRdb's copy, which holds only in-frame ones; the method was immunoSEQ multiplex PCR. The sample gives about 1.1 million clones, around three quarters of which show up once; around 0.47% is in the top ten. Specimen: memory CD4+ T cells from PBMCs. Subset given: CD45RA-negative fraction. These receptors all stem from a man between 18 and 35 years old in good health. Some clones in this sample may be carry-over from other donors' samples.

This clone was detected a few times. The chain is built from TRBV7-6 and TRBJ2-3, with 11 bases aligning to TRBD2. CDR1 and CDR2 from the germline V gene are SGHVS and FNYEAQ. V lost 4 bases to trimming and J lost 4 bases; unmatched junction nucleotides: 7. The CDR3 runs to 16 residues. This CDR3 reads CASSSLSGRAPDTQYF. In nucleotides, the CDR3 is TGTGCCAGCAGCTCCCTTAGCGGGAGGGCCCCAGATACGCAGTATTTT.

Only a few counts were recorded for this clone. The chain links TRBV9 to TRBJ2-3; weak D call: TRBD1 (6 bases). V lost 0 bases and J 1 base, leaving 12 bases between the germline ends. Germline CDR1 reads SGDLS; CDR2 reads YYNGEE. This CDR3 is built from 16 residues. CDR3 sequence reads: CASSVAGQVGTDTQYF. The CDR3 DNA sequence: TGTGCCAGCAGCGTAGCGGGACAAGTTGGCACAGATACGCAGTATTTT.

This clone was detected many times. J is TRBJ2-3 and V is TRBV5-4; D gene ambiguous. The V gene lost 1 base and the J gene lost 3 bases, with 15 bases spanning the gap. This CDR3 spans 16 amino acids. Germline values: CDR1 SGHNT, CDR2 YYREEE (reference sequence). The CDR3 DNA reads TGTGCCAGCAGCTTGCGGACGGGCCGGATGACAGATACGCAGTATTTT. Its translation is CASSLRTGRMTDTQYF.

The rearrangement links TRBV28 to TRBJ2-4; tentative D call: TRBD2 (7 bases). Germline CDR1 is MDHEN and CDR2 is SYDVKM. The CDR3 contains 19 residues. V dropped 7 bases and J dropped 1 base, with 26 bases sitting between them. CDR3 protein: CASTRGGLRGGHAKNIQYF. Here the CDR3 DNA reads TGTGCCAGCACCCGCGGGGGCCTTCGAGGAGGACACGCCAAAAACATTCAGTACTTC.

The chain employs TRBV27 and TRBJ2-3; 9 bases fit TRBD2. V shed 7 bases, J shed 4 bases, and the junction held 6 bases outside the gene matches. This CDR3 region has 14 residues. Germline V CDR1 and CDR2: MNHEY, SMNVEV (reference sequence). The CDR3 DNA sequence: TGTGCCAGCAATTACAGGACTAGCGCAGATACGCAGTATTTT. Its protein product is CASNYRTSADTQYF.

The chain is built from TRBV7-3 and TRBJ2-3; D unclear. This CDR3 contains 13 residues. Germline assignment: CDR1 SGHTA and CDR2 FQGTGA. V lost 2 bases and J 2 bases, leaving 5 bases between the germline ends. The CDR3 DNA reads TGTGCCAGCAGCTTACTGTACACAGATACGCAGTATTTT. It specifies CASSLLYTDTQYF.

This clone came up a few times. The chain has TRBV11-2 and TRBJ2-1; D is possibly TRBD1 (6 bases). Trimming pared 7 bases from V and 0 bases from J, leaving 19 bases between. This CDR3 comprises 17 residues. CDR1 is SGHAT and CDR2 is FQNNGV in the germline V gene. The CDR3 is CASTLVPGQSSYNEQFF. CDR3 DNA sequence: TGTGCCAGCACCCTAGTCCCCGGACAGAGCTCCTACAATGAGCAGTTCTTC.

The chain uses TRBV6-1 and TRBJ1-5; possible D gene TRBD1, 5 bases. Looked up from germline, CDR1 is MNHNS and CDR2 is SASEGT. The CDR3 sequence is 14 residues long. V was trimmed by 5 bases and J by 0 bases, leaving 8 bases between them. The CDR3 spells CASSWGYSNQPQHF. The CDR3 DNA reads TGTGCCAGCAGTTGGGGGTATAGCAATCAGCCCCAGCATTTT.

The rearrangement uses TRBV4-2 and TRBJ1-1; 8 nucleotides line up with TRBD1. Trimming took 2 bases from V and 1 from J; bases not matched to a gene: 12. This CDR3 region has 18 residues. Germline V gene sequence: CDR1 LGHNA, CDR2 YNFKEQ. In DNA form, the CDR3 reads TGTGCCAGCAGCCAACCAGACAGGGGATGGGATGGGAACACTGAAGCTTTCTTT. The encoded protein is CASSQPDRGWDGNTEAFF.

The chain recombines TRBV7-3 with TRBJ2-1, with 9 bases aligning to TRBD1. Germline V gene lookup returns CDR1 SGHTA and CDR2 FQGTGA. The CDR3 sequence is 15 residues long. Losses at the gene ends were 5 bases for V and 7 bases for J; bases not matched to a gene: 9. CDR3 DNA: TGTGCCAGCAGCCCGGGACAGGGTTTAGAGAATGAGCAGTTCTTC. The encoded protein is CASSPGQGLENEQFF.

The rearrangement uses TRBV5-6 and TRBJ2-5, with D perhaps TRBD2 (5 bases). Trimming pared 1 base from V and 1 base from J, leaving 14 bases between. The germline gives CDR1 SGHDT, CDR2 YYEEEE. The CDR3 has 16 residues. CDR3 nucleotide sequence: TGTGCCAGCAGCTTGAAGGCGGGTGTGGGCCAAGAGACCCAGTACTTC. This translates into CASSLKAGVGQETQYF.

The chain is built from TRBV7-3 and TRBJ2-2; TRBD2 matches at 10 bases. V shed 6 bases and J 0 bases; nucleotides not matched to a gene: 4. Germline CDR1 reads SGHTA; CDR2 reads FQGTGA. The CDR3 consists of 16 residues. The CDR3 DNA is TGTGCCAGCAGTCGAGGACTAGCGGCGAACACCGGGGAGCTGTTTTTT. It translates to CASSRGLAANTGELFF.

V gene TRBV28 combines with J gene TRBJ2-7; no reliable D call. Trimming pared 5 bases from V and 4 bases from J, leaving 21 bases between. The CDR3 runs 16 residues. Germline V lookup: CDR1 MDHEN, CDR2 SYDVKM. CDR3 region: CASSPTGGRFRYEQYF. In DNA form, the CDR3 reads TGTGCCAGCAGTCCAACCGGCGGCAGGTTTAGATACGAGCAGTACTTC.

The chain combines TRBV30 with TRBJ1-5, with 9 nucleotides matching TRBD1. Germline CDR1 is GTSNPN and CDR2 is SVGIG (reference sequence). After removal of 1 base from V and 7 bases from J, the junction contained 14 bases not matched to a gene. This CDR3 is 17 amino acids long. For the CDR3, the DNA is TGTGCCTGGAGTGGAGATCGAACCGGGACAGGGTACCAGCCCCAGCATTTT. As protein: CAWSGDRTGTGYQPQHF.

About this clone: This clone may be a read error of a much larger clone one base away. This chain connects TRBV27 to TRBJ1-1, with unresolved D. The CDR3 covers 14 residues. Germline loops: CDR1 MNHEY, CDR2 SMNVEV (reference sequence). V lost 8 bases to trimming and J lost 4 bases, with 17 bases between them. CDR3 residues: CASVQSRGGTEAFF. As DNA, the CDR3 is TGTGCCAGCGTTCAAAGCCGGGGAGGCACTGAAGCTTTCTTT.

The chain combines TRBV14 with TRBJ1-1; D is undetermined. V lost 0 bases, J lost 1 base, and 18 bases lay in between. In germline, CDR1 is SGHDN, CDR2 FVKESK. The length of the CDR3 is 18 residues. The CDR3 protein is CASSQDRGGGQANTEAFF. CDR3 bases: TGTGCCAGCAGCCAAGATCGAGGTGGCGGTCAGGCGAACACTGAAGCTTTCTTT. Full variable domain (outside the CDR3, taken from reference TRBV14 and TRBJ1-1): EAGVTQFPSHSVIEKGQTVTLRCDPISGHDNLYWYRRVMGKEIKFLLHFVKESKQDESGMPNNRFLAERTGGTYSTLKVQPAELEDSGVYFCASSQDRGGGQANTEAFFGQGTRLTVV.

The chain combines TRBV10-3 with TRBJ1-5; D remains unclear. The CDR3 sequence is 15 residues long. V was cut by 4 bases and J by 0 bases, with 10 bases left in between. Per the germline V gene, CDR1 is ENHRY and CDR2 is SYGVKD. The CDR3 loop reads CAISAGRYSNQPQHF. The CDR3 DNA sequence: TGTGCCATCAGTGCGGGTCGCTATAGCAATCAGCCCCAGCATTTT.

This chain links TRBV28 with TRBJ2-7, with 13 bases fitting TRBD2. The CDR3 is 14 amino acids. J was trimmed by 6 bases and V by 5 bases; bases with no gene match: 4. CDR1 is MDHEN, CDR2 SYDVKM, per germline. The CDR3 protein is CASSGGLAGREQYF. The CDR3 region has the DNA TGTGCCAGCAGTGGGGGACTAGCGGGGCGCGAGCAGTACTTC.

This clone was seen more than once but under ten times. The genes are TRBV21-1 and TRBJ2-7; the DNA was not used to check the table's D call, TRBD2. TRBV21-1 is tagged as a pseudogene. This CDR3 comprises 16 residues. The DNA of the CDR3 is TGTGCCAGCAGCAAAGTCGGAGGGACCCCATTCTACGAGCAGTACTTC. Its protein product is CASSKVGGTPFYEQYF.

CDR3 sequence (DNA): TGTGCCAGCAGCTTCGCATCCGTGGGGGGCCCCTACGAGCAGTACTTC. This translates into CASSFASVGGPYEQYF. The genes are TRBV7-2 and TRBJ2-7; the D gene could be TRBD1 or TRBD2 (6 bases each). The V and J ends lost 3 bases and 2 bases respectively, with 17 bases between them. The V gene's germline CDR1 is SGHTA and CDR2 FQGNSA. The CDR3 covers 16 residues. The whole variable domain, filled in from reference TRBV7-2 and TRBJ2-7, reads GAGVSQSPSNKVTEKGKDVELRCDPISGHTALYWYRQSLGQGLEFLIYFQGNSAPDKSGLPSDRFSAERTGGSVSTLTIQRTQQEDSAVYLCASSFASVGGPYEQYFGPGTRLTVT.

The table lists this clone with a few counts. The CDR3 loop is CASSSLRKSAGKLFF. For the CDR3, the DNA is TGTGCCAGCAGTTCCCTACGGAAATCCGCGGGAAAACTGTTTTTT. V and J are TRBV28 and TRBJ1-4; D not resolved. Trimming removed 4 bases from V and 10 bases from J, with 19 bases in between. The CDR3 is made up of 15 amino acids. Germline V gene lookup returns CDR1 MDHEN and CDR2 SYDVKM.

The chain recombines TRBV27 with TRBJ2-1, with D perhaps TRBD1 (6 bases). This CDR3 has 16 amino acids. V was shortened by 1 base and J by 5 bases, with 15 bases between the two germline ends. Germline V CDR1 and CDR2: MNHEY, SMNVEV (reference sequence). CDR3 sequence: CASSLYGRGRDNEQFF. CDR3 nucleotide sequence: TGTGCCAGCAGTTTATACGGCAGGGGTCGGGACAATGAGCAGTTCTTC.